This TCR beta chain was captured in a study of T cell responses to AZD1222 COVID-19 vaccine. This clone was detected a few times. Second-dose schedules of about 4 or about 12 weeks were combined. This CDR3 contains 11 residues. V shed 8 bases and J shed 3 bases, with 8 bases lying between them. Germline CDR1 and CDR2: SGHNT and YENEEA. The repertoire was sequenced with immunoSEQ multiplex PCR; TCRdb's copy has only in-frame clones and lacks some. The sample yields about 69,000 clones, less than 90% seen once. The sequencing here drew on peripheral blood, taken 28 days after the second AZD1222 dose. This clonotype was sampled from an adult who received the AZD1222 COVID-19 vaccine. The chain recombines TRBV11-3 with TRBJ2-7, with D uncertain. CDR3: CASADGYEQYF. The CDR3 bases are TGTGCCAGCGCAGACGGCTACGAGCAGTACTTC.